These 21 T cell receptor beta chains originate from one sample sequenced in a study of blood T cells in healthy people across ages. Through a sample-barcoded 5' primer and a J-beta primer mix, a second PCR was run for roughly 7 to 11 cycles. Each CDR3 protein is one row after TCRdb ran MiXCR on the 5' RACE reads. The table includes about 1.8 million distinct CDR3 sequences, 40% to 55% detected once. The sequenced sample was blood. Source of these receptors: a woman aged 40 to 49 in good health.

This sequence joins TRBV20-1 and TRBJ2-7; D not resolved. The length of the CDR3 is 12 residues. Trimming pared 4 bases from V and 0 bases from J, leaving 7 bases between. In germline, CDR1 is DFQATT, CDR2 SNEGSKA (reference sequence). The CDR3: CSAKDGSYEQYF. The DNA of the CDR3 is TGCAGTGCTAAGGACGGCTCCTACGAGCAGTACTTC.

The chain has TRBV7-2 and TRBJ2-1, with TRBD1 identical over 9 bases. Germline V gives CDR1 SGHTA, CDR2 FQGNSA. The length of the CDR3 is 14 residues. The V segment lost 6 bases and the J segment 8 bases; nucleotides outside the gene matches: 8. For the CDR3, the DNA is TGTGCCAGCAGGTTCACAGGGGGCAAGGATGAGCAGTTCTTC. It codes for CASRFTGGKDEQFF.

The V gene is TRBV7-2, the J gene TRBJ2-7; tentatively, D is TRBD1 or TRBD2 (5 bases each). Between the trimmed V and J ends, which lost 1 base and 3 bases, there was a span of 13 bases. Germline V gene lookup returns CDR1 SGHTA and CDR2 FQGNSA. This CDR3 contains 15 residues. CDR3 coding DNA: TGTGCCAGCAGCTTAGATGGGACCGTATTCTACGAGCAGTACTTC. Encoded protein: CASSLDGTVFYEQYF.

The CDR3 spells CASSEELGSYGYTF. CDR3 bases: TGTGCCAGCAGTGAAGAGCTTGGGAGCTATGGCTACACCTTC. The chain couples TRBV2 to TRBJ1-2; no clear D. CDR3 length: 14 amino acids. V lost 1 base and J lost 4, with 10 bases in between. The germline CDR1 and CDR2 sequences are SNHLY and FYNNEI.

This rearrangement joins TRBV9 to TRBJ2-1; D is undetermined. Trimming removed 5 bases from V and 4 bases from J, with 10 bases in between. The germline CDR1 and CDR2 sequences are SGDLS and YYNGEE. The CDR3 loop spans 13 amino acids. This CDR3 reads CASSDQVYNEQFF. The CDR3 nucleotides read TGTGCCAGCAGTGACCAGGTTTACAATGAGCAGTTCTTC.

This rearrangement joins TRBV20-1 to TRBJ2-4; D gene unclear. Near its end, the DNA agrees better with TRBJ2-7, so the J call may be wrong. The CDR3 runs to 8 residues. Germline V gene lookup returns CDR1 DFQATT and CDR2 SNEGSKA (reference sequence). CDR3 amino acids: CKACEQYF. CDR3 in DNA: TGCAAAGCCTGCGAGCAGTACTTC.

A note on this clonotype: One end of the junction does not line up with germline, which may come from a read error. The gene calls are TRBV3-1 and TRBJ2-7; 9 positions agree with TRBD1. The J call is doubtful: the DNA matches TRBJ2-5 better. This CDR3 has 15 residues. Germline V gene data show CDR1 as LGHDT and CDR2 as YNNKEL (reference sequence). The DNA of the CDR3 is TGTGCCGGCAGACCCGGACAGGGGTCTACCGAGACCCAGTACTTC. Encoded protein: CAGRPGQGSTETQYF.

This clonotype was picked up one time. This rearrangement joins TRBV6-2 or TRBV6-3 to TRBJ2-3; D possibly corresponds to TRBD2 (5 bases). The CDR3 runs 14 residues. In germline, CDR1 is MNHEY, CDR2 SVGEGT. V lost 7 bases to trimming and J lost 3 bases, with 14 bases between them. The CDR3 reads CASTDGVGTDTQYF. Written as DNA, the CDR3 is TGTGCCAGCACCGACGGGGTAGGGACAGATACGCAGTATTTT.

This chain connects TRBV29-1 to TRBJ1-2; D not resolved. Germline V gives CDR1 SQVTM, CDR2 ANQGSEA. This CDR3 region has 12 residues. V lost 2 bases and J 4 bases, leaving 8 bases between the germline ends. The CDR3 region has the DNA TGCAGCGTTGAATGGCTCTCCTATGGCTACACCTTC. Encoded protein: CSVEWLSYGYTF.

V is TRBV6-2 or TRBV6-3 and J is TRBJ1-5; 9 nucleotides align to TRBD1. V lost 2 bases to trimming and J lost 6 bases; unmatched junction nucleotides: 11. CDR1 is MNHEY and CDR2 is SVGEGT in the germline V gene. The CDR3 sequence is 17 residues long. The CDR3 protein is CASSYRLGQGIGQPQHF. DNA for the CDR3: TGTGCCAGCAGTTACCGCCTTGGACAGGGGATCGGTCAGCCCCAGCATTTT.

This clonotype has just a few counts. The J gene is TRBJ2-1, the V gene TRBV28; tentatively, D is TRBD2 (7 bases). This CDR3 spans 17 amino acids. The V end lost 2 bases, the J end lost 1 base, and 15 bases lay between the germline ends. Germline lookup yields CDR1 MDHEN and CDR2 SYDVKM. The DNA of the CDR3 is TGTGCCAGCAGTTTAGGAGTGCGGGGGCGTTCCTACAATGAGCAGTTCTTC. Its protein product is CASSLGVRGRSYNEQFF.

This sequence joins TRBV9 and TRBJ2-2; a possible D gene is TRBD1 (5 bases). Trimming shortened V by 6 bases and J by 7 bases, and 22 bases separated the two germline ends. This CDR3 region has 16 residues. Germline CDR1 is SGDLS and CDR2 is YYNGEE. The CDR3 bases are TGTGCCAGCACCGCGACAGCGCTACAGTCCTACGGGGAGCTGTTTTTT. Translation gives CASTATALQSYGELFF.

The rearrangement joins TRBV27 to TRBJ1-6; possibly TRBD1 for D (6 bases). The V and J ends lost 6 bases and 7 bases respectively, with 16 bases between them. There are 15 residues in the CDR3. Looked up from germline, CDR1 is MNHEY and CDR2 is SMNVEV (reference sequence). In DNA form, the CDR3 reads TGTGCCAGCAGCCTGGACAGATTAACGAATTCACCCCTCCACTTT. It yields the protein CASSLDRLTNSPLHF.

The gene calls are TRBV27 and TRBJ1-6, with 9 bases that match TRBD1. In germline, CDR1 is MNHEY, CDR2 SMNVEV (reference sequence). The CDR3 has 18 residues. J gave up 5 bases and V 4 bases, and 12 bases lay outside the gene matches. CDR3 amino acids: CASSYRTGARINNSPLHF. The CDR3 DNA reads TGTGCCAGCAGTTATCGGACAGGGGCCAGAATTAATAATTCACCCCTCCACTTT.

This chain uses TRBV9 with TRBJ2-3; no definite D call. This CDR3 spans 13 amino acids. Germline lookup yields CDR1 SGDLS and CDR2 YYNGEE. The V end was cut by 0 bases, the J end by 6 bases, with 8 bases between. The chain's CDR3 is CASSVEVFDTQYF. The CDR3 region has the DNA TGTGCCAGCAGCGTAGAAGTCTTCGATACGCAGTATTTT.

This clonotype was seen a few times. The CDR3 reads CASSNGQESSGANVLTF. The CDR3 region has the DNA TGTGCCAGCAGCAATGGACAGGAGAGCTCTGGGGCCAACGTCCTGACTTTC. The chain carries TRBV9 and TRBJ2-6, with 7 positions matching TRBD1. The CDR3 has 17 residues. From germline, CDR1 is SGDLS and CDR2 YYNGEE. V shed 4 bases, J shed 0 bases, and the junction held 7 bases outside the gene matches.

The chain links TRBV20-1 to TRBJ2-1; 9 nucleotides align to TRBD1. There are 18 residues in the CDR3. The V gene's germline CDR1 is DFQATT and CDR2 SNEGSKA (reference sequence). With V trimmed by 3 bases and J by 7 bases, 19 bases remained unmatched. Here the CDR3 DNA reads TGCAGTGCTAGGTCACTTGCCCCCGGGACAGGGATTTTAAATGAGCAGTTCTTC. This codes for CSARSLAPGTGILNEQFF.

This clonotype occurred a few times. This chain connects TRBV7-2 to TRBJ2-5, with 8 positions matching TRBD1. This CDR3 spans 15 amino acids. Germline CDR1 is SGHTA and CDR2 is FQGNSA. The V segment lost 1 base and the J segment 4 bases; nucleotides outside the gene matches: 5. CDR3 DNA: TGTGCCAGCAGCTTAGGCCGAGACAGGGGAGAGACCCAGTACTTC. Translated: CASSLGRDRGETQYF.

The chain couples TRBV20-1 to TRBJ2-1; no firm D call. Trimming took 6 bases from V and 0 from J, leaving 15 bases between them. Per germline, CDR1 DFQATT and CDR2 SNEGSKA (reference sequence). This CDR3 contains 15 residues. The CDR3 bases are TGCAGTGCCCTGCGGTGGCGGAGCTCCTACAATGAGCAGTTCTTC. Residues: CSALRWRSSYNEQFF.

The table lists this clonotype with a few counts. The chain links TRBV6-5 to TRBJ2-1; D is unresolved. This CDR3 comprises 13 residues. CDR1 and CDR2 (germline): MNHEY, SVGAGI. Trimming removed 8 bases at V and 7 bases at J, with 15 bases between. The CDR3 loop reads CASAQYVVNEQFF. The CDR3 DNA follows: TGTGCCAGCGCCCAGTATGTGGTGAATGAGCAGTTCTTC.

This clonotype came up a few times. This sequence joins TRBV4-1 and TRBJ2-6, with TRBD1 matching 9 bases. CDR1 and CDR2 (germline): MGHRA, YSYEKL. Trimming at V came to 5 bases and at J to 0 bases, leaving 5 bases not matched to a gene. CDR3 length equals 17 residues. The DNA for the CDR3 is TGCGCCAGCAGCAGACTACAGGGGGCCTCTGGGGCCAACGTCCTGACTTTC. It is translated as CASSRLQGASGANVLTF.